Listed below are T cell receptor beta chains from one sample, sequenced in a study of cytomegalovirus exposure and HLA in healthy donors. Clones were sequenced by immunoSEQ multiplex PCR, and TCRdb holds only the in-frame ones, with some missing. This sample has 200,000 or so clones, with about 80% found just once. The sequencing sample was made of PBMCs. All receptors come from a man between 18 and 29 years old in good health and CMV-seropositive. Both conserved end residues are part of each CDR3. The D gene is left open where the match is weak. A clone size is listed for some rows: how often the clone was seen (once, few, many), or a class if it is expanded.

CDR3 protein	V gene	J gene	D gene	clone size
CAWRWGHNNEQFF	TRBV30	TRBJ2-1	-	-
CASSQTSGKRDTQYF	TRBV27	TRBJ2-3	TRBD2	-
CASSFGQGPTYEQYF	TRBV7-2	TRBJ2-7	TRBD1	-
CASSLGGLGIEQYF	TRBV5-6	TRBJ2-7	-	-
CAWARGSGRVSYNEQFF	TRBV30	TRBJ2-1	TRBD2	once
CASSGSRTGGFDEQYF	TRBV6-1	TRBJ2-7	TRBD1	-
CASSRYAQTSGSLPGNEQFF	TRBV6-4	TRBJ2-1	TRBD2	-
CASSPLAGGRTGELFF	TRBV19	TRBJ2-2	TRBD2	-
CASSEVAGSYNEQFF	TRBV28	TRBJ2-1	TRBD2	-
CASSQEAGRETQYF	TRBV4-3	TRBJ2-5	-	-
CAWKREESEAFF	TRBV30	TRBJ1-1	-	few
CASSLVRGEKLFF	TRBV5-4	TRBJ1-4	-	-
CSVGGNRAGPQFF	TRBV29-1	TRBJ2-1	-	-
CASSQVQNYGYTF	TRBV4-1	TRBJ1-2	-	-
CASSASGAGTSGGAYEQYF	TRBV13	TRBJ2-7	TRBD2	-
CASSLEGVGELFF	TRBV5-1	TRBJ2-2	-	once
CATSRDLGLQYF	TRBV15	TRBJ2-7	-	-
CASSPLAGVETQYF	TRBV18	TRBJ2-5	TRBD2	-
CASSPPGGSSYNEQFF	TRBV7-9	TRBJ2-1	TRBD2	-
CASSFLDRVKTGPYF	TRBV7-9	TRBJ2-7	TRBD1	-
CASSHPIWARAQNYGYTF	TRBV4-1	TRBJ1-2	-	-
CASSLRDSPYSSTYEQYF	TRBV7-8	TRBJ2-7	-	once
CASSLGLAGGAETQYF	TRBV7-8	TRBJ2-5	TRBD2	-
CASSREATGARDTQYF	TRBV5-1	TRBJ2-3	TRBD1	-
CASSSTAYEQYF	TRBV18	TRBJ2-7	-	-
CAISGTGGLAGVGNEQFF	TRBV10-3	TRBJ2-1	TRBD2	-
CASGHLNTEAFF	TRBV25-1	TRBJ1-1	-	-
CASSSPPNPGSYNEQFF	TRBV2	TRBJ2-1	-	once
CASSPGPGQGGTGELFF	TRBV5-1	TRBJ2-2	TRBD1	-
CATAGVGETQYF	TRBV10-3	TRBJ2-5	-	-
CASSSGQGQAFF	TRBV5-6	TRBJ1-1	TRBD1	-
CSVGRGYEAFF	TRBV29-1	TRBJ1-1	-	-
CASSDILYGYTF	TRBV6-1	TRBJ1-2	-	-
CASSTQGATNQPQHF	TRBV6-6	TRBJ1-5	TRBD1	-
CASSLRPTGELFF	TRBV28	TRBJ2-2	-	-
CASSADPPGGELFF	TRBV28	TRBJ2-2	-	-
CASSVRGAGSTGELFF	TRBV9	TRBJ2-2	TRBD2	-
CAWSRWSGPYNEQFF	TRBV30	TRBJ2-1	-	once
CASSPRTGGGEAFF	TRBV6-1	TRBJ1-1	TRBD1	-
CASRRTSGPSSYEQYF	TRBV27	TRBJ2-7	TRBD2	-
CAWSPRGLAGNEQYF	TRBV30	TRBJ2-7	TRBD2	many
CASSLQGWNTEAFF	TRBV5-8	TRBJ1-1	-	-
CASSEFINQPQHF	TRBV10-1	TRBJ1-5	-	-